These 30 T cell receptor beta chains were sequenced from one sample in a study of blood T cell repertoires in COVID-19. Sequencing was performed with immunoSEQ multiplex PCR; in TCRdb, only in-frame clones are kept and a portion is missing. The table shows about 380,000 clones, with more than 65% occurring only once. Sequencing was carried out using peripheral blood. These receptors all stem from a human donor with acute or convalescent COVID-19. The donor label of this sample is uncertain.

J is TRBJ2-1 and V is TRBV7-2, with D possibly matching TRBD2 (5 bases). The V end was cut by 4 bases, the J end by 5 bases, with 21 bases between. The CDR3 loop spans 17 amino acids. CDR1 SGHTA and CDR2 FQGNSA come from the germline V gene. CDR3 amino acids: CASSSRPAGVNNNEQFF. As DNA, the CDR3 is TGTGCCAGCAGCTCCAGGCCCGCCGGGGTAAATAACAATGAGCAGTTCTTC.

The chain combines TRBV5-1 with TRBJ1-2; D is possibly TRBD1 (5 bases). Germline CDR1 and CDR2: SGHRS and YFSETQ. The CDR3 consists of 15 residues. Trimming cost V 3 bases and J 7 bases, with 19 bases left between them. CDR3 sequence reads: CASSSGPQKDSGYTF. The CDR3 nucleotides are TGCGCCAGCAGCTCCGGGCCCCAAAAAGACAGTGGCTACACCTTC.

For this clone: The junction departs from germline at one end; a sequencing error may be responsible. This chain joins TRBV2 and TRBJ1-1, with a possible D match to TRBD1 (5 bases). CDR3 length: 12 amino acids. Germline V gene lookup returns CDR1 SNHLY and CDR2 FYNNEI. CDR3 amino acids: CATGGSWTEAFF. The CDR3, as DNA: TGCGCAACCGGGGGATCTTGGACTGAAGCTTTCTTT.

The rearrangement links TRBV24-1 to TRBJ2-3, with D perhaps TRBD1 (6 bases). V gave up 7 bases and J gave up 0 bases, with 7 bases separating them. In germline, CDR1 is KGHDR, CDR2 SFDVKD. The CDR3 sequence is 13 residues long. CDR3: CATRGASTDTQYF. Written as DNA, the CDR3 is TGTGCCACCAGGGGGGCTAGCACAGATACGCAGTATTTT.

The V call is TRBV19, the J call TRBJ1-4; no reliable D call. The CDR3 has 18 residues. Germline-derived CDR1 and CDR2 are LNHDA and SQIVND (reference sequence). With 5 bases removed from V and 0 bases from J, the gap between germline ends came to 19 bases. For the CDR3, the DNA is TGTGCCAGTAGTTCACGGAGATCTGTGACTACAACTAATGAAAAACTGTTTTTT. The encoded protein is CASSSRRSVTTTNEKLFF.

This clone was found a few times. The chain has TRBV5-1 and TRBJ2-1; a weak D match, TRBD1 (5 bases). CDR1 is SGHRS and CDR2 is YFSETQ in the germline V gene. The CDR3 extends over 15 amino acids. V shed 0 bases and J shed 3 bases, with 10 bases lying between them. This CDR3 reads CASSLGAGNYNEQFF. In DNA form, the CDR3 reads TGCGCCAGCAGCTTGGGGGCAGGGAACTACAATGAGCAGTTCTTC.

The V gene is TRBV28, the J gene TRBJ1-5; D uncertain. The germline CDR1 and CDR2 sequences are MDHEN and SYDVKM. The CDR3 extends over 15 amino acids. Trimming pared 1 base from V and 2 bases from J, leaving 9 bases between. CDR3 DNA sequence: TGTGCCAGCAGTTTATCTTCCGAGGGCAATCAGCCCCAGCATTTT. It translates to CASSLSSEGNQPQHF.

J is TRBJ1-6 and V is TRBV7-2, with D tentatively TRBD1 (5 bases). Between the trimmed V and J ends, which lost 1 base and 13 bases, there was a span of 17 bases. Germline CDR1 SGHTA, CDR2 FQGNSA. This CDR3 is built from 15 residues. Here the CDR3 reads CASSLGQQVRFPLHF. The CDR3 DNA follows: TGTGCCAGCAGCTTAGGACAGCAGGTTCGTTTCCCCCTCCACTTT.

V and J are TRBV6-4 and TRBJ2-5; 11 nucleotides align to TRBD1. CDR1 MRHNA and CDR2 SNTAGT come from the germline V gene. The CDR3 loop spans 15 amino acids. Unmatched junction bases numbered 3, after V lost 2 bases and J lost 4 bases. The CDR3 DNA follows: TGTGCCAGCAGTGACCGGGGGACAGGGGGAGAGACCCAGTACTTC. Amino acids: CASSDRGTGGETQYF.

The V and J genes are TRBV9 and TRBJ1-4; 7 nucleotides agree with TRBD1. Germline CDR1 SGDLS, CDR2 YYNGEE. With 4 bases clipped from V and 4 bases from J, the junction kept 7 bases outside the gene matches. The CDR3 is 15 residues long. This CDR3 is CASSLRTGFNEKLFF. For the CDR3, the DNA is TGTGCCAGCAGCCTAAGGACAGGCTTTAATGAAAAACTGTTTTTT.

The rearrangement uses TRBV5-1 and TRBJ2-5; D is unclear. The CDR3 length is 14 residues. Trimming shortened V by 4 bases and J by 4 bases, and 14 bases separated the two germline ends. Per germline, CDR1 SGHRS and CDR2 YFSETQ. CDR3 in amino acids: CASSLGRPPETQYF. The DNA of the CDR3 is TGCGCCAGCAGCCTTGGGCGCCCACCAGAGACCCAGTACTTC.

This clone has more than one count but fewer than ten. The junction departs from germline at one end; a sequencing error may be responsible. The genes are TRBV18 and TRBJ1-1, with D tentatively TRBD1 (6 bases). The CDR3 is 13 amino acids. Germline lookup yields CDR1 KGHSH and CDR2 LQKENI. The CDR3 spells CASSPQGGLEAFF. CDR3 DNA sequence: TGTGCCAGCTCTCCACAGGGAGGTCTTGAAGCTTTCTTT.

The chain joins TRBV5-1 to TRBJ1-1, with TRBD1 identical over 7 bases. The CDR3 covers 17 residues. The germline V gene encodes CDR1 SGHRS and CDR2 YFSETQ. The junction had 16 bases not matched to a gene; V was cut back by 4 bases and J by 4 bases. The CDR3 loop is CASSQQPGQRLSTEAFF. The CDR3 DNA reads TGCGCCAGCAGCCAACAACCGGGACAGCGTCTGAGCACTGAAGCTTTCTTT.

The chain recombines TRBV5-1 with TRBJ1-3; the match to TRBD1 covers 11 bases. V trimming: 2 bases; J trimming: 3 bases; junction bases outside the gene matches: 4. The CDR3 is 16 residues long. Looked up from germline, CDR1 is SGHRS and CDR2 is YFSETQ. For the CDR3, the DNA is TGCGCCAGCAGCTTCGGGACAGGGGGAAGTGGAAACACCATATATTTT. Translating it yields CASSFGTGGSGNTIYF.

This rearrangement joins TRBV19 to TRBJ1-5; D uncertain. Germline CDR1 is LNHDA and CDR2 is SQIVND (reference sequence). The CDR3 covers 15 residues. V lost 6 bases, J lost 7 bases, and 19 bases lay in between. The CDR3 DNA is TGTGCCAGTAGGGGAGGCAGTGGGGTAGGACAGCCCCAGCATTTT. This gives the protein CASRGGSGVGQPQHF.

The CDR3 DNA sequence: TGTGCCACCAGCAGAACCGGGACAGGGGTAACCTACGAGCAGTACTTC. This gives the protein CATSRTGTGVTYEQYF. The chain combines TRBV15 with TRBJ2-7; TRBD1 matches 10 bases. V trimming: 2 bases; J trimming: 2 bases; junction bases outside the gene matches: 6. CDR1 LNHNV and CDR2 YYDKDF come from the germline V gene (reference sequence). The CDR3 sequence is 16 residues long.

The V gene is TRBV7-6, the J gene TRBJ2-2; D may be TRBD1 (6 bases). The CDR3 spans 16 residues. Germline V gene lookup returns CDR1 SGHVS and CDR2 FNYEAQ. The ends were cut back, 5 bases at V and 1 base at J, with 14 bases in the middle. The CDR3 here is CASSPRGTQNTGELFF. The CDR3 coding sequence is TGTGCCAGCAGCCCCAGGGGAACCCAGAACACCGGGGAGCTGTTTTTT.

V gene TRBV18 combines with J gene TRBJ2-7; 7 positions match TRBD1. The CDR3 extends over 16 amino acids. V gave up 1 base and J gave up 0 bases; unmatched junction bases: 6. Looked up from germline, CDR1 is KGHSH and CDR2 is LQKENI. CDR3 sequence reads: CASSPRGQRRSYEQYF. The CDR3 DNA follows: TGTGCCAGCTCACCACGGGGACAGAGACGCTCCTACGAGCAGTACTTC.

J is TRBJ2-1 and V is TRBV15; 7 bases match TRBD1. There are 15 residues in the CDR3. CDR1 is LNHNV, CDR2 YYDKDF, per germline (reference sequence). The ends lost 4 bases at V and 6 bases at J; junction bases unmatched: 9. The CDR3 sequence is CATSMYGTVSNEQFF. The CDR3 DNA follows: TGTGCCACCAGCATGTACGGGACAGTGAGCAATGAGCAGTTCTTC.

This clone has a handful of counts. The CDR3 DNA is TGTGCCAGCTCACCAGGAGTTCGTGAAAAACTGTTTTTT. This sequence encodes CASSPGVREKLFF. The J gene is TRBJ1-4, the V gene TRBV18; D not resolved. Germline CDR1 KGHSH, CDR2 LQKENI. V lost 2 bases, J lost 7 bases, and 8 bases lay in between. The CDR3 runs to 13 residues.

The rearrangement links TRBV6-2 or TRBV6-3 to TRBJ1-2; the match to TRBD1 covers 8 bases. In germline, CDR1 is MNHEY, CDR2 SVGEGT. J gave up 5 bases and V 5 bases, and 7 bases lay outside the gene matches. The CDR3 extends over 14 amino acids. The DNA of the CDR3 is TGTGCCAGCAGTCCGGGACAGGACCCTTATGGCTACACCTTC. Its protein product is CASSPGQDPYGYTF.

V is TRBV3-1 (or the pseudogene TRBV3-2) and J is TRBJ1-1, with D possibly being TRBD1 (6 bases). The CDR3 has 14 amino acids. Trimming pared 4 bases from V and 4 bases from J, leaving 13 bases between. Germline lookup yields CDR1 LGHDT and CDR2 YNNKEL (reference sequence). Here the CDR3 reads CASSRNRELTEAFF. In DNA, the CDR3 is TGTGCCAGCAGCCGTAACAGGGAGCTCACTGAAGCTTTCTTT.

The J gene is TRBJ1-2, the V gene TRBV12-5, with a weak D call TRBD1 (5 bases). The CDR3 extends over 13 amino acids. CDR1 LGHNT and CDR2 FRNRAP come from the germline V gene. The V end lost 6 bases, the J end lost 7 bases, and 15 bases lay between the germline ends. The CDR3: CASGTGGSGGYTF. The CDR3 DNA follows: TGTGCTAGTGGAACGGGGGGGTCGGGTGGCTACACCTTC.

V is TRBV19 and J is TRBJ1-6; TRBD1 is a possible D gene (6 bases). Trimming removed 2 bases from V and 6 bases from J, with 8 bases in between. This CDR3 spans 14 amino acids. Per the germline V gene, CDR1 is LNHDA and CDR2 is SQIVND (reference sequence). The CDR3 here is CASSIQGTNSPLHF. CDR3 DNA sequence: TGTGCCAGTAGTATACAGGGGACTAATTCACCCCTCCACTTT. Filled out from reference TRBV19 and TRBJ1-6, the complete variable domain reads DGGITQSPKYLFRKEGQNVTLSCEQNLNHDAMYWYRQDPGQGLRLIYYSQIVNDFQKGDIAEGYSVSREKKESFPLTVTSAQKNPTAFYLCASSIQGTNSPLHFGNGTRLTVT.

V usage is TRBV14 and J usage is TRBJ1-1, with TRBD1 matching 12 bases. This CDR3 is 15 amino acids long. V trimming: 4 bases; J trimming: 10 bases; junction bases outside the gene matches: 10. Germline assignment: CDR1 SGHDN and CDR2 FVKESK. The CDR3, as DNA: TGTGCCAGCAGCCGGATGGGACAGGGGGCCGGAGGAGCTTTCTTT. This encodes CASSRMGQGAGGAFF. The variable domain in full, completed from reference TRBV14 and TRBJ1-1, reads EAGVTQFPSHSVIEKGQTVTLRCDPISGHDNLYWYRRVMGKEIKFLLHFVKESKQDESGMPNNRFLAERTGGTYSTLKVQPAELEDSGVYFCASSRMGQGAGGAFFGQGTRLTVV.

J is TRBJ2-7 and V is TRBV14; 7 bases match TRBD2. Germline-derived CDR1 and CDR2 are SGHDN and FVKESK. V lost 3 bases and J lost 8; bases outside the gene matches: 7. The CDR3 extends over 13 amino acids. The CDR3 DNA is TGTGCCAGCAGCCACGTAAGACTAGCTCAGCAGTACTTC. It is translated as CASSHVRLAQQYF.

This clone appeared a single time. This chain joins TRBV10-2 and TRBJ2-1; TRBD2 matches 10 bases. V lost 0 bases to trimming and J lost 7 bases; unmatched junction nucleotides: 6. Per the germline V gene, CDR1 is WSHSY and CDR2 is SAAADI. The CDR3 covers 16 residues. The CDR3 loop reads CASSESGAGGLNEQFF. In nucleotides, the CDR3 is TGCGCCAGCAGTGAGTCAGGAGCGGGAGGGTTAAATGAGCAGTTCTTC.

The chain uses TRBV18 and TRBJ1-1; 8 bases match TRBD1. The junction had 5 bases not matched to a gene; V was cut back by 4 bases and J by 4 bases. Germline values: CDR1 KGHSH, CDR2 LQKENI. The CDR3 totals 14 residues. The CDR3 region is CASSRGQGSTEAFF. CDR3 bases: TGTGCCAGCTCACGCGGACAGGGTAGCACTGAAGCTTTCTTT.

This chain connects TRBV5-1 to TRBJ1-1; 7 nucleotides agree with TRBD1. Germline loops: CDR1 SGHRS, CDR2 YFSETQ. This CDR3 is 15 amino acids long. The V gene end was trimmed by 2 bases and the J gene end by 4 bases; junction bases not matched to a gene: 8. The CDR3 DNA sequence: TGCGCCAGCAGCTTTCTACAGGGGATCTCCACTGAAGCTTTCTTT. Its translation is CASSFLQGISTEAFF.

This clone has just one count. The rearrangement links TRBV18 to TRBJ1-2; TRBD1 matches at 7 bases. CDR3 length: 13 residues. CDR1 and CDR2 from the germline V gene are KGHSH and LQKENI. V trimming: 4 bases; J trimming: 6 bases; junction bases outside the gene matches: 5. CDR3 amino acids: CASSLQGNHGYTF. CDR3 DNA sequence: TGTGCCAGCTCACTACAGGGGAATCATGGCTACACCTTC.